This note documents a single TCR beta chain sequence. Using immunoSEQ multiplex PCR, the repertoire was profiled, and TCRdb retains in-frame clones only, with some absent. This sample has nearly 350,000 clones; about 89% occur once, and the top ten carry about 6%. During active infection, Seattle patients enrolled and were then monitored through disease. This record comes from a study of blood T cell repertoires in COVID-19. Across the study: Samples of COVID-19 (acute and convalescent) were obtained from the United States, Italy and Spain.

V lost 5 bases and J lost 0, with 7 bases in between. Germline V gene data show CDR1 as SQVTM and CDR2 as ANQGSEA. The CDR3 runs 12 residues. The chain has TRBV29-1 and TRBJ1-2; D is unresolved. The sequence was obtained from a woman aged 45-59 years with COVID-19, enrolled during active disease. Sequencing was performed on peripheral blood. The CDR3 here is CSVPRANYGYTF. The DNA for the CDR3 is TGCAGCGTTCCTCGAGCTAACTATGGCTACACCTTC. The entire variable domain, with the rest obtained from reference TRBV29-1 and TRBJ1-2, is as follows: SAVISQKPSRDICQRGTSLTIQCQVDSQVTMMFWYRQQPGQSLTLIATANQGSEATYESGFVIDKFPISRPNLTFSTLTVSNMSPEDSSIYLCSVPRANYGYTFGSGTRLTVV.